This T cell receptor beta chain was identified during a study of blood T cell repertoires in COVID-19. Overall study context: Some COVID-19 samples were acute and others convalescent; all came from the United States, Italy and Spain. Nucleic acid was either cDNA or gDNA, and it came from T cells, B-cell-depleted T cells, or PBMCs.

This CDR3 is built from 12 residues. Germline values: CDR1 MNHEY, CDR2 SVGEGT. The V end lost 4 bases, the J end lost 9 bases, and 10 bases lay between the germline ends. Authors' data handling: Reference gene primer amplification yielded estimated nucleated cell counts. Assay used: immunoSEQ multiplex PCR; TCRdb lists only in-frame clones, some missing. Clonal size and the V and J genes are those of that table, whereas D and trimming came from the DNA. The repertoire holds about 170,000 clones, with around 81% as singletons. The specimen was peripheral blood. This sequence joins TRBV6-2 or TRBV6-3 and TRBJ1-3; D not certain. This TCR was recovered from a man in his 70s with active or convalescent COVID-19. CDR3 loop: CASSWLAGTIYF. For the CDR3, the DNA is TGTGCCAGCAGTTGGTTAGCCGGCACCATATATTTT.